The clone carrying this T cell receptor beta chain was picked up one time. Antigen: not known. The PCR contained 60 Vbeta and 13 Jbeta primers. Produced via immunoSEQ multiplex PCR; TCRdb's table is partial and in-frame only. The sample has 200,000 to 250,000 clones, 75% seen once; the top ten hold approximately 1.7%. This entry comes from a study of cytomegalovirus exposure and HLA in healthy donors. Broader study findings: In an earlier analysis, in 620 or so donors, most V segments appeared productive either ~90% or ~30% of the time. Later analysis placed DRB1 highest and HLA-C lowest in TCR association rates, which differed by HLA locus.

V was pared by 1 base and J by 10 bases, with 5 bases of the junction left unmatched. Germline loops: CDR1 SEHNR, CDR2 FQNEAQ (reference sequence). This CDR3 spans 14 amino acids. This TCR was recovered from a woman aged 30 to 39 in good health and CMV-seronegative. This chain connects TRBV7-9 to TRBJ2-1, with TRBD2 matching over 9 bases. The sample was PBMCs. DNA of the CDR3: TGTGCCAGCAGCTTAGGAGGACTAGCGATAGAGCAGTTCTTC. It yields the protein CASSLGGLAIEQFF.